This TCR beta chain emerged from a study of response to subunit inactivated influenza vaccine. TCRdb re-analysed the RT-PCR reads in MiXCR, keeping a single row per CDR3 protein. The sample has fewer than 400,000 distinct CDR3 sequences; around a fifth are singletons. This clonotype was seen more than once but under ten times. The sequencing here drew on PBMCs from blood, taken less than 22 months after vaccination. This receptor was taken from a man between 50 and 69 years old who received an inactivated influenza vaccine.

The DNA for the CDR3 is TGTGCCAGTAGTATTAAGGGACATTTCACCTTC. Translating it yields CASSIKGHFTF. V gene TRBV19 combines with J gene TRBJ1-2, with a possible D match to TRBD1 (6 bases). CDR1 and CDR2 from the germline V gene are LNHDA and SQIVND (reference sequence). Trimming stripped 3 bases from V and 13 bases from J, with 12 bases between. This CDR3 is built from 11 residues.